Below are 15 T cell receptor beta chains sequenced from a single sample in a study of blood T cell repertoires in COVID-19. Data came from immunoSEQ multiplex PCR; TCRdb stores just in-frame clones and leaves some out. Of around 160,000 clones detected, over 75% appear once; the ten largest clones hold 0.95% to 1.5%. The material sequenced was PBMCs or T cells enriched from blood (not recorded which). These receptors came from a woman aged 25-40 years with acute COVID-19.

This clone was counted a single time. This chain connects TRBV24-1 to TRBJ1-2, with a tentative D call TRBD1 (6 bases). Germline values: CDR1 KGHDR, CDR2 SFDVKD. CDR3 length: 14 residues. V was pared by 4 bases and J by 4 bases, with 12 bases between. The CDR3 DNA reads TGTGCCACCAGTGACGTCGGACAGCTCTATGGCTACACCTTC. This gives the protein CATSDVGQLYGYTF.

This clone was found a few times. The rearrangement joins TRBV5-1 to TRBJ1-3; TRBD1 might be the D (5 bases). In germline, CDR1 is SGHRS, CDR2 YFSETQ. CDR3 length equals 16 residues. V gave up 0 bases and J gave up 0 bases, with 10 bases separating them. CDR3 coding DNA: TGCGCCAGCAGCTTGGGAGACAGTGCCTCTGGAAACACCATATATTTT. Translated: CASSLGDSASGNTIYF.

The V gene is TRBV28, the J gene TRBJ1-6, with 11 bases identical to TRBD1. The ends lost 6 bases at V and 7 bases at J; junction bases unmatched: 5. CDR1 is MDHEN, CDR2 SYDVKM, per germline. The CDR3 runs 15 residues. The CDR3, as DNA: TGTGCCAGCAGCTCCGGGACAGGGGGAAATTCACCCCTCCACTTT. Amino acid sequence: CASSSGTGGNSPLHF.

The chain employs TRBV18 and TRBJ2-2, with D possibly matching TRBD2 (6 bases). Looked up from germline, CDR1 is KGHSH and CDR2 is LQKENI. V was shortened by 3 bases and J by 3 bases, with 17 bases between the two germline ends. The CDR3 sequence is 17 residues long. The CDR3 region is CASSPIREIGYTGELFF. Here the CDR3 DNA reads TGTGCCAGCTCACCTATCCGGGAGATTGGATACACCGGGGAGCTGTTTTTT. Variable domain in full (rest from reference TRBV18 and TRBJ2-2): NAGVMQNPRHLVRRRGQEARLRCSPMKGHSHVYWYRQLPEEGLKFMVYLQKENIIDESGMPKERFSAEFPKEGPSILRIQQVVRGDSAAYFCASSPIREIGYTGELFFGEGSRLTVL.

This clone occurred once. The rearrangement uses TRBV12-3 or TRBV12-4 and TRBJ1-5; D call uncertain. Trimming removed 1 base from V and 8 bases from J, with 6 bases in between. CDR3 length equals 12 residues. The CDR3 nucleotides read TGTGCCAGCAGTTTAGTTGGAGAGCCCCAGCATTTT. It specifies CASSLVGEPQHF.

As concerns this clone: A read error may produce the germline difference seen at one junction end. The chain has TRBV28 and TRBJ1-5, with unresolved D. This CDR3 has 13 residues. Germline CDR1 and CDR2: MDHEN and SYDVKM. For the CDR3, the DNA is TGTGCCAGCAGTTTACGAATACATAGACATCCTGCATTT. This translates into CASSLRIHRHPAF.

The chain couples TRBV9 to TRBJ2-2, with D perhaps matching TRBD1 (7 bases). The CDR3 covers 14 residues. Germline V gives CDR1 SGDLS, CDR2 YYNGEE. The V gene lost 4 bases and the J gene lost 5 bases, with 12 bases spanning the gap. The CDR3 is CASSPRGATGELFF. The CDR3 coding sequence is TGTGCCAGCAGCCCCAGGGGGGCAACCGGGGAGCTGTTTTTT.

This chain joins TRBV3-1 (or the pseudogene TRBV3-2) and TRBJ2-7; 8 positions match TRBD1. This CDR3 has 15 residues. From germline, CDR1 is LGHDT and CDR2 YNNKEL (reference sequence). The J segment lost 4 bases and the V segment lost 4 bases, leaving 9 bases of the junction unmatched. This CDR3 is CASSPGSGGLYEQYF. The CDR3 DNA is TGTGCCAGCAGCCCTGGTTCAGGGGGCTTGTACGAGCAGTACTTC.

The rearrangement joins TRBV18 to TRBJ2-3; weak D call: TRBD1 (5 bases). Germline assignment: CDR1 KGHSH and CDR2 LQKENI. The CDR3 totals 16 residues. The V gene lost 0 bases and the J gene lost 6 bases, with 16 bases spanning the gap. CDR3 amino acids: CASSPPMGRGMDTQYF. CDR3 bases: TGTGCCAGCTCACCACCAATGGGGCGTGGAATGGATACGCAGTATTTT.

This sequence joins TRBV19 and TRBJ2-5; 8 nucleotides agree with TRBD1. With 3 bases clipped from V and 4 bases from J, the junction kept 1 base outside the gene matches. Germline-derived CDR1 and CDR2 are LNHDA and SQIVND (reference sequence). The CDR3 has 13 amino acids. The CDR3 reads CASSIDRGETQYF. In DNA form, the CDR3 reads TGTGCCAGTAGTATTGACAGGGGAGAGACCCAGTACTTC.

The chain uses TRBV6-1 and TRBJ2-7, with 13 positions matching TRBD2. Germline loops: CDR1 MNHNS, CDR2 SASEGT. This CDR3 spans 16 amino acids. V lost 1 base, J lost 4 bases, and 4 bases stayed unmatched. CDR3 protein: CASSEGRGLAGYEQYF. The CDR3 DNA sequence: TGTGCCAGCAGTGAAGGTCGGGGACTAGCGGGATACGAGCAGTACTTC.

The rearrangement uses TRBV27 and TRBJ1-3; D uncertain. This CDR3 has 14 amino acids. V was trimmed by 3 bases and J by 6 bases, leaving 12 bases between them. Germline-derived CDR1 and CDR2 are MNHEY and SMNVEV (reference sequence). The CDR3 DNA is TGTGCCAGCAGTTTCGCGGTATGGTCAAACACCATATATTTT. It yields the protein CASSFAVWSNTIYF.

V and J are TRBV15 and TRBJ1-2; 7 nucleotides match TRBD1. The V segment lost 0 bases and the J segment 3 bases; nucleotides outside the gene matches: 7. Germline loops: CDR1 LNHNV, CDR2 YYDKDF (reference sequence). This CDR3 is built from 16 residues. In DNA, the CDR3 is TGTGCCACCAGCAGAGAGAGGACAGGTTGGGACTATGGCTACACCTTC. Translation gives CATSRERTGWDYGYTF.

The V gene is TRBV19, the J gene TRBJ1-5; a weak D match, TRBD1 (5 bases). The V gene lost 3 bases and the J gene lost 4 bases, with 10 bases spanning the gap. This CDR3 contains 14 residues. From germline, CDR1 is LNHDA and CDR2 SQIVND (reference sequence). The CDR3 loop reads CASSMGGRNQPQHF. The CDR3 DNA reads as TGTGCCAGTAGTATGGGGGGGAGGAATCAGCCCCAGCATTTT. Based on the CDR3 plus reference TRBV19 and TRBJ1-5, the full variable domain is DGGITQSPKYLFRKEGQNVTLSCEQNLNHDAMYWYRQDPGQGLRLIYYSQIVNDFQKGDIAEGYSVSREKKESFPLTVTSAQKNPTAFYLCASSMGGRNQPQHFGDGTRLSIL.

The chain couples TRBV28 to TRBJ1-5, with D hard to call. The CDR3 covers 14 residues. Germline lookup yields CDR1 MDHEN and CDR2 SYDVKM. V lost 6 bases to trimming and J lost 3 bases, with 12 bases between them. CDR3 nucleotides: TGTGCCAGCAGCGTCACAGAGTTCAATCAGCCCCAGCATTTT. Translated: CASSVTEFNQPQHF.